This T cell receptor (beta chain) appears in the sequencing data of a study of shared clonotypes between healthy human individuals. Overall study: The composition of the donors was a couple of women and a few men aged 18 to 49.

CDR3 length: 12 residues. Trimming stripped 3 bases from V and 6 bases from J, with 9 bases between. CDR1 is GTSNPN and CDR2 is SVGIG in the germline V gene (reference sequence). Only Caucasian adults living in Nashville, Tennessee made up the donor group. In the case of this clone: Its antigen is unknown.

Sequenced by immunoSEQ multiplex PCR; TCRdb stores in-frame clones only, minus some. The data hold a few million clones, with approximately 96% observed a single time. Findings of the study overall: Naive subsets typically showed greater estimated richness than memory subsets.

This receptor was identified in a man between 18 and 35 years old in good health. The chain recombines TRBV30 with TRBJ2-1; D not resolved. Sequenced: naive CD4+ T cells sorted from blood. Subset meaning: CD45RA+ positively selected. CDR3 DNA: TGTGCCTGGAGGCCTGGCCGCAATGAGCAGTTCTTC. This gives the protein CAWRPGRNEQFF.